This T cell receptor (beta chain) was sequenced for a study of beta chain features in type 1 diabetes. Markers CD45RO/CCR7/CD25/CD127/CD95/CD27 served to sort CD4+ naive, central memory, regulatory and stem cell-like memory cells. Study-level points and caveats: A moderate, significant TCRB CDR3 shortening appeared in type 1 diabetes across four CD4+ subsets.

Germline CDR1 is KGHSH and CDR2 is LQKENI. The CDR3 extends over 14 amino acids. The junction had 2 bases not matched to a gene; V was cut back by 5 bases and J by 2 bases. The table lists this clone with many counts. Its antigen is not known. Expressed TCRB transcripts were sequenced after all isolated RNA was converted to cDNA. Sequencing was performed with immunoSEQ multiplex PCR; in TCRdb, only in-frame clones are kept and a portion is missing. The sample lists some 350,000 clones; over 9% were seen once. This rearrangement joins TRBV18 to TRBJ2-3, with TRBD2 identical over 9 bases. Sequenced material: central memory CD4+ T cells from blood. The clonotype originates from a man under 40 with type 1 diabetes. The CDR3 region has the DNA TGTGCCAGCTCAATAGCGGGAGACACAGATACGCAGTATTTT. Residues: CASSIAGDTDTQYF.